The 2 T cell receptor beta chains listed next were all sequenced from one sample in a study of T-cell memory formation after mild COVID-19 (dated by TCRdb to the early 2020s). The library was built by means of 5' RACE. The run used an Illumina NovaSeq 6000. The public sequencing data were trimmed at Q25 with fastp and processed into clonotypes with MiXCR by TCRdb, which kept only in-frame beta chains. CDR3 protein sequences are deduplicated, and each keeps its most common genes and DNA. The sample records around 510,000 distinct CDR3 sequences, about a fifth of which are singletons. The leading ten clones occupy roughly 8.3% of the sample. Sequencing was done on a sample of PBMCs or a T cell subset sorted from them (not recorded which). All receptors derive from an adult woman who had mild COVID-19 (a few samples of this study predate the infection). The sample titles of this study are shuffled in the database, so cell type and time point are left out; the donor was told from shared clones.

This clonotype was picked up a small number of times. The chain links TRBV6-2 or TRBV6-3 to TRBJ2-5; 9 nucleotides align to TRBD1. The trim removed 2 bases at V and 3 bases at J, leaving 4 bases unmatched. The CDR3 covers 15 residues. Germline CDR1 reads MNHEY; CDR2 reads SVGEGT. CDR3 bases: TGTGCCAGCAGTTACCCACAGGGGGCTAAAGAGACCCAGTACTTC. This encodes CASSYPQGAKETQYF.

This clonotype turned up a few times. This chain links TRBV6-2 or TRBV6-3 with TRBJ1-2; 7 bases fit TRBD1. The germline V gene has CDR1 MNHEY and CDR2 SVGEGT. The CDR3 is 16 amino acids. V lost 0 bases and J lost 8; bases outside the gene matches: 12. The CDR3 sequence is CASSYSSPDRAEGYTF. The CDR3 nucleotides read TGTGCCAGCAGTTACTCAAGCCCCGACAGGGCGGAGGGCTACACCTTC.